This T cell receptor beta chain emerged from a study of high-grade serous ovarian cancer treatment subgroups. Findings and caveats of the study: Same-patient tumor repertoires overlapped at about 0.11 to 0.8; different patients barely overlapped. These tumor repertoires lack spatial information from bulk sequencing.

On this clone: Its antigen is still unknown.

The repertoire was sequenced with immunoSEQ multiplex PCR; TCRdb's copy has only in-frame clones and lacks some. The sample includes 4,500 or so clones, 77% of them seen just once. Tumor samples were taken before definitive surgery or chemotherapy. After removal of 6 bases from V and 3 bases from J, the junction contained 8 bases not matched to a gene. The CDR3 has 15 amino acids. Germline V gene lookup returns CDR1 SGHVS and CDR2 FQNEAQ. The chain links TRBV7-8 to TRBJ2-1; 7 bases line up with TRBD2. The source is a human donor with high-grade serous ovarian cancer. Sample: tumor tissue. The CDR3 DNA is TGTGCCAGCAGGATAGCGTGGACTAGCTACAATGAGCAGTTCTTC. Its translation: CASRIAWTSYNEQFF.